The T cell receptor (beta chain) under discussion was sequenced for a study of control samples from healthy donors and cancer patients (dated by TCRdb to about 2020). V is cut by 4 bases and J by 2 bases, and the space between the germline ends is 8 bases. According to the germline V gene, CDR1 reads MNHEY and CDR2 reads SVGEGT. The CDR3 goes from the cysteine to the phenylalanine over 13 residues. Just the 39-base CDR3 DNA is kept, in frame starting at base 1. Library preparation was by the immunoSEQ multiplex PCR assay. TCRdb holds this immuneACCESS table with in-frame rearrangements only. Some clones are missing; in checked studies, unresolved V genes explain under half, and the rest has no known cause. For this sample there are over 150,000 clones; around 94% appear just once. Around 1.5% of the sample is held by the ten biggest clonotypes. In the case of this clone: Which antigen it targets is not known. Base qualities are not provided; no much larger clone lies one nucleotide away.

The specimen was blood. This TCR came from a woman aged 18 to 35 in good health. The rearrangement joined TRBV6-2 or TRBV6-3 to TRBJ1-2; TRBD1 is possibly the D segment (5 matching bases). The nucleotide sequence is TGTGCCAGCAGTTTGTCAGGGAACTATGGCTACACCTTC. Its product reads: CASSLSGNYGYTF.